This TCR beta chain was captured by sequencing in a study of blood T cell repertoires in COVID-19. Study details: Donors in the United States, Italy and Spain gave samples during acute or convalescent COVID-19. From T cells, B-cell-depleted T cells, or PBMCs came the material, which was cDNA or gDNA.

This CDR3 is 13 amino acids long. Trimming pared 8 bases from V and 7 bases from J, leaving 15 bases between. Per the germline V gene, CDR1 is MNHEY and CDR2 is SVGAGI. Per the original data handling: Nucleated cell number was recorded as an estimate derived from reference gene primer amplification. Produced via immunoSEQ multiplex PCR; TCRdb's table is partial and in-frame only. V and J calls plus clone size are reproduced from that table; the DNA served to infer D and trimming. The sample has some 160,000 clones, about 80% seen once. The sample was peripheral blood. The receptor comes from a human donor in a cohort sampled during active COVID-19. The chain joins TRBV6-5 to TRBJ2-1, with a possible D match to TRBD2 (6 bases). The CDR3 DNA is TGTGCCAGCTTAAACCGGGACTCAAATGAGCAGTTCTTC. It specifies CASLNRDSNEQFF.